Below, 10 T cell receptor beta chains from the same sample are listed, as sequenced in a study of shared clonotypes between healthy human individuals. Profiled with immunoSEQ multiplex PCR; TCRdb holds only in-frame clones, not every one. The sample holds around 980,000 clones, more than 75% seen once. Sequenced: memory CD4+ T cells from PBMCs. Subset indicated: CD45RA-negative fraction. The receptor set was obtained from a man younger than 30 in good health. Some clones in this sample may be carry-over from other donors' samples.

This clone was counted a few times. This sequence joins TRBV29-1 and TRBJ1-1, with TRBD1 as a possible D gene (5 bases). Trimming pared 7 bases from V and 4 bases from J, leaving 16 bases between. The germline gives CDR1 SQVTM, CDR2 ANQGSEA. This CDR3 region has 13 residues. The CDR3 is CSAFQGRGTEAFF. The CDR3 nucleotides read TGCAGCGCTTTCCAGGGTAGAGGCACTGAAGCTTTCTTT. Looking up the rest from reference TRBV29-1 and TRBJ1-1 gives the full variable domain: SAVISQKPSRDICQRGTSLTIQCQVDSQVTMMFWYRQQPGQSLTLIATANQGSEATYESGFVIDKFPISRPNLTFSTLTVSNMSPEDSSIYLCSAFQGRGTEAFFGQGTRLTVV.

This clone appeared once. The rearrangement joins TRBV7-2 to TRBJ2-7; 8 positions match TRBD2. Germline V gene data show CDR1 as SGHTA and CDR2 as FQGNSA. The V gene end was trimmed by 5 bases and the J gene end by 2 bases; junction bases not matched to a gene: 11. This CDR3 is built from 16 residues. The CDR3 DNA is TGTGCCAGCAGCCCCCGGGCGGGAGGCCCCGCCTACGAGCAGTACTTC. Its translation: CASSPRAGGPAYEQYF.

The chain couples TRBV6-1 to TRBJ2-2; 10 bases fit TRBD2. The V gene end was trimmed by 7 bases and the J gene end by 6 bases; junction bases not matched to a gene: 8. Germline-derived CDR1 and CDR2 are MNHNS and SASEGT. There are 15 residues in the CDR3. CDR3 in DNA: TGTGCCAGCAACATAGCGGGAGGTCTACCCGGGGAGCTGTTTTTT. This encodes CASNIAGGLPGELFF.

This clone was observed a handful of times. This chain connects TRBV29-1 to TRBJ1-6; D uncertain. The CDR3 spans 12 residues. Trimming removed 7 bases from V and 8 bases from J, with 12 bases in between. Germline loops: CDR1 SQVTM, CDR2 ANQGSEA. Here the CDR3 reads CSALLGDSPLHF. CDR3 bases: TGCAGCGCGCTTTTGGGCGATTCACCCCTCCACTTT.

This chain uses TRBV7-3 with TRBJ2-3; no clear D. The CDR3 is 15 amino acids. Between the trimmed V and J ends, which lost 2 bases and 2 bases, there was a span of 11 bases. The V gene's germline CDR1 is SGHTA and CDR2 FQGTGA. The CDR3 region has the DNA TGTGCCAGCAGCTTAGGTCTCGGCTACACAGATACGCAGTATTTT. Translating gives CASSLGLGYTDTQYF.

The table lists this clone with a few counts. The genes are TRBV6-1 and TRBJ2-5; 13 bases align to TRBD2. CDR3 size: 18 residues. V trimming: 1 base; J trimming: 4 bases; junction bases outside the gene matches: 9. Germline V gene sequence: CDR1 MNHNS, CDR2 SASEGT. CDR3 sequence: CASSEGRTSGGLGETQYF. CDR3 bases: TGTGCCAGCAGTGAAGGACGGACTAGCGGGGGACTCGGAGAGACCCAGTACTTC.

About this clone: At the DNA level, this CDR3 is encoded by other sequences in the same sample as well. CDR3 sequence: CASSPGLAGSDTQYF. The CDR3 DNA reads TGCGCCAGCAGCCCAGGACTAGCGGGATCAGATACGCAGTATTTT. The chain combines TRBV4-3 with TRBJ2-3; 12 bases map to TRBD2. The trim removed 4 bases at V and 4 bases at J, leaving 3 bases unmatched. Germline CDR1 is LGHNA and CDR2 is YSLEER. This CDR3 spans 15 amino acids.

This rearrangement joins TRBV7-3 to TRBJ2-1; D is possibly TRBD1 (5 bases). Trimming removed 2 bases at V and 4 bases at J, with 12 bases between. This CDR3 has 15 residues. Germline CDR1 is SGHTA and CDR2 is FQGTGA. In DNA form, the CDR3 reads TGTGCCAGCAGCTTAGGGGCGCGGCGGTACAATGAGCAGTTCTTC. Translated: CASSLGARRYNEQFF.

This clone was seen just once. CDR3 DNA: TGTGCCAGCAGGCGGGAGGGAATGAATGAGCAGTTCTTC. Amino acids: CASRREGMNEQFF. The chain recombines TRBV6-1 with TRBJ2-1, with TRBD2 matching 9 bases. The CDR3 has 13 amino acids. J was trimmed by 7 bases and V by 6 bases; bases with no gene match: 4. CDR1 MNHNS and CDR2 SASEGT come from the germline V gene.

About this clone: Other DNA sequences of this sample code for an identical CDR3. V gene TRBV7-2 combines with J gene TRBJ2-7; possibly TRBD1 for D (6 bases). The CDR3 is 13 amino acids. Per the germline V gene, CDR1 is SGHTA and CDR2 is FQGNSA. Between the trimmed V and J ends, which lost 3 bases and 5 bases, there was a span of 11 bases. CDR3 DNA: TGTGCCAGCAGCTTCTCACAGGGCCACGAGCAGTACTTC. Residues: CASSFSQGHEQYF.